This section outlines one TCR beta chain sequence together with its context. In the source study's methods: Nucleated cell counts were estimated from reference gene primer amplification. Libraries were prepared by immunoSEQ multiplex PCR; TCRdb keeps only in-frame clonotypes and omits some of them. V, J and clone size are those of that table, while D and trimming were read from the DNA. The sample has a few hundred thousand clones, about 82% seen once. The sample belongs to a study of blood T cell repertoires in COVID-19. Study background: The United States, Italy and Spain were the sources of the acute and convalescent COVID-19 samples. T cells, B-cell-depleted T cells, or PBMCs provided the cDNA or gDNA that served as material.

Germline CDR1 MGHRA, CDR2 YSYEKL. The CDR3 length is 16 residues. Trimming removed 5 bases from V and 3 bases from J; junction bases left unmatched: 6. The V call is TRBV4-1, the J call TRBJ2-2, with 10 positions matching TRBD2. The source material was peripheral blood. This TCR came from a human donor in a cohort sampled during active COVID-19. The CDR3 spells CASSFRAGGYTGELFF. The CDR3 nucleotides read TGCGCCAGCAGCTTCCGAGCGGGGGGGTACACCGGGGAGCTGTTTTTT.